This T cell receptor (beta chain) was documented in a study of human T cells and chemical hapten exposure. This clonotype was seen a handful of times. Antigen: not known. Its ends do not fully match the called genes, so a read error is possible. The CDR3 extends over 15 amino acids. CDR1 and CDR2 (germline): SGHRS, YFSETQ. Study-wide results and limits: There was no change with DPC sensitization in TCRs above 1 in 1000 frequency.

The time point denotes: pre-sensitization, week 0. Treatment given: therapeutic diphenylcyclopropenone sensitization with weekly scalp DPC. TCRdb re-called the RACE reads through MiXCR, storing one row per CDR3 protein. This repertoire shows roughly 380,000 distinct CDR3 sequences, 5% to 6.5% found once; its top ten account for roughly 2.6%. This TCR came from a woman between 45 and 60 years old with alopecia areata. Some clones in this sample may be carry-over from other donors' samples. Sequenced here: whole blood, sampled in connection with sensitization to the hapten diphenylcyclopropenone (DPC). The chain links TRBV5-1 to TRBJ1-1; 7 bases map to TRBD1. The CDR3: CASTLITGANTEAFF. The CDR3 nucleotides are TGCGCCAGCACCTTGATCACAGGGGCGAACACTGAAGCTTTCTTT.